The 6 T cell receptor beta chains below come from one sample, sequenced in a study of long-term antiretroviral therapy in people with HIV (dated by TCRdb to the early 2020s). The immunoSEQ hsTCRB v3.0 assay was used at survey level resolution for TRB variable region sequencing. TCRdb mirrors the immuneACCESS table, restricted to in-frame sequences. Some clones are absent from its copies; in checked studies, under half trace to an unresolved V gene, and the reason for the others is unknown. For this sample the table gives tens of thousands of clones, of which about 97% were detected only once. The leading ten clones occupy roughly 2.9% of the sample. The source material was unsorted PBMCs, sampled 6.9 years after starting antiretroviral therapy. The source of these receptors is a young man with HIV.

The chain recombines TRBV6-1 with TRBJ1-5, with unresolved D. Germline CDR1 reads MNHNS; CDR2 reads SASEGT. V shed 5 bases and J shed 0 bases, with 11 bases lying between them. This CDR3 comprises 15 residues. The CDR3 nucleotides read TGTGCCAGCAGTAGATGGGGTTATAGCAATCAGCCCCAGCATTTT. It yields the protein CASSRWGYSNQPQHF.

The chain carries TRBV6-5 and TRBJ2-7; D is unclear. The CDR3 has 12 amino acids. Germline V gene lookup returns CDR1 MNHEY and CDR2 SVGAGI. V was shortened by 2 bases and J by 7 bases, with 9 bases between the two germline ends. DNA of the CDR3: TGTGCCAGCAGTTACCCGCCTAGAGAGCAGTACTTC. Residues: CASSYPPREQYF.

This clone was observed a single time. The chain joins TRBV2 to TRBJ1-3; D is possibly TRBD1 (6 bases). This CDR3 spans 16 amino acids. V lost 8 bases and J 2 bases, leaving 19 bases between the germline ends. The germline gives CDR1 SNHLY, CDR2 FYNNEI. The DNA for the CDR3 is TGTGCCAGCCGCCCCCCGGGGGCAAATGCTGGAAACACCATATATTTT. Its translation is CASRPPGANAGNTIYF. Variable domain in full (rest from reference TRBV2 and TRBJ1-3): EPEVTQTPSHQVTQMGQEVILRCVPISNHLYFYWYRQILGQKVEFLVSFYNNEISEKSEIFDDQFSVERPDGSNFTLKIRSTKLEDSAMYFCASRPPGANAGNTIYFGEGSWLTVV.

V usage is TRBV5-6 and J usage is TRBJ2-3; the match to TRBD1 covers 12 bases. The CDR3 is made up of 17 amino acids. The V gene's germline CDR1 is SGHDT and CDR2 YYEEEE. The junction had 7 bases not matched to a gene; V was cut back by 2 bases and J by 3 bases. For the CDR3, the DNA is TGTGCCAGCAGCTTCAGGGACAGGGGGCGCCGGACAGATACGCAGTATTTT. It codes for CASSFRDRGRRTDTQYF.

This CDR3 is CASSEVALYEQYF. CDR3 nucleotides: TGTGCCAGTAGCGAAGTCGCCCTCTACGAGCAGTACTTC. The chain combines TRBV19 with TRBJ2-7; D is unclear. Germline V CDR1 and CDR2: LNHDA, SQIVND (reference sequence). The CDR3 contains 13 residues. V lost 6 bases to trimming and J lost 3 bases, with 12 bases between them.

V usage is TRBV28 and J usage is TRBJ1-1; weak D call: TRBD1 (5 bases). Germline V lookup: CDR1 MDHEN, CDR2 SYDVKM. The CDR3 has 11 amino acids. With 11 bases removed from V and 6 bases from J, the gap between germline ends came to 13 bases. The CDR3 sequence: CAGQRGAEAFF. As DNA, the CDR3 is TGTGCCGGACAAAGGGGAGCTGAAGCTTTCTTT.